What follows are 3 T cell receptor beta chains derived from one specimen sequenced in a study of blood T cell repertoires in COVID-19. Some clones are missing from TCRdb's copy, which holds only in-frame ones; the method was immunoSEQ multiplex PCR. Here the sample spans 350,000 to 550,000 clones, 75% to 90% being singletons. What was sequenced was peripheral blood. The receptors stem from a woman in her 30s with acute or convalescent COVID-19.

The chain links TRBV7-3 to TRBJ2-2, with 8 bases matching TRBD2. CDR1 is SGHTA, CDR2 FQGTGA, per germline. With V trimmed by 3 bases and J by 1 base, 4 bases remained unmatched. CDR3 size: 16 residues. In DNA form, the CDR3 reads TGTGCCAGCAGCTTCACTAGCGGCAGGAACACCGGGGAGCTGTTTTTT. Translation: CASSFTSGRNTGELFF. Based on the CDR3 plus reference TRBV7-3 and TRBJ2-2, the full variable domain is GAGVSQTPSNKVTEKGKYVELRCDPISGHTALYWYRQSLGQGPEFLIYFQGTGAADDSGLPNDRFFAVRPEGSVSTLKIQRTERGDSAVYLCASSFTSGRNTGELFFGEGSRLTVL.

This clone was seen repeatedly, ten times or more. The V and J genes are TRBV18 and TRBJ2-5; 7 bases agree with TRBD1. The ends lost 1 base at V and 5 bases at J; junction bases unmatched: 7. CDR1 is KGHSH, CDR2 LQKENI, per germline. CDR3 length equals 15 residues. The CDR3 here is CASSPRQGPGETQYF. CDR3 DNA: TGTGCCAGCTCACCACGACAGGGACCGGGGGAGACCCAGTACTTC.

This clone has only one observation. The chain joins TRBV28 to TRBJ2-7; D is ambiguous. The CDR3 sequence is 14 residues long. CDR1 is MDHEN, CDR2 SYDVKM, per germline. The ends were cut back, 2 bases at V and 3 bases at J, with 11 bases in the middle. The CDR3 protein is CASSLVAWSYEQYF. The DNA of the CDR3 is TGTGCCAGCAGTTTAGTCGCCTGGAGCTACGAGCAGTACTTC.